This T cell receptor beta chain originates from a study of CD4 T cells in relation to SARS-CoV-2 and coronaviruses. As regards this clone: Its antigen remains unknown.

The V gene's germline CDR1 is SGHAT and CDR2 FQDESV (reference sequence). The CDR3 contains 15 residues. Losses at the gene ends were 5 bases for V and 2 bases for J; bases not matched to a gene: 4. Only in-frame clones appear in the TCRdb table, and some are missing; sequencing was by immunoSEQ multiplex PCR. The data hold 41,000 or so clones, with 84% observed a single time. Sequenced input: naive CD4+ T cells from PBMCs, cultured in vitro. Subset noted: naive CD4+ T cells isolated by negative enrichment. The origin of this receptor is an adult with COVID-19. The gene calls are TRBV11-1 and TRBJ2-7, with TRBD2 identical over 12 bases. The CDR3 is CASSIRTSGTYEQYF. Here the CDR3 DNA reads TGTGCCAGCAGCATCCGGACTAGCGGGACCTACGAGCAGTACTTC.